The source of this T cell receptor beta chain is a study of blood T cell repertoires in COVID-19. Study context: Acute-phase and convalescent COVID-19 samples originated in the United States, Italy and Spain. PBMCs, B-cell-depleted T cells, or T cells provided the cDNA or gDNA that made up the material.

Between the trimmed V and J ends, which lost 5 bases and 0 bases, there was a span of 12 bases. CDR3 length: 15 amino acids. Germline V CDR1 and CDR2: LGHDT, YNNKEL (reference sequence). How the authors handled the data: It was from reference gene primer amplification that nucleated cell counts were estimated. Generated by immunoSEQ multiplex PCR, the TCRdb table keeps only in-frame clones and is missing some. V, J and clone size derive from that table, while D and trimming were established from the DNA sequence. The sample lists under 250,000 clones, over 65% seen once, with 2.5% to 3% in the top ten.

The TCR originated in a woman aged 70-85 years with active or convalescent COVID-19. The sample comprised peripheral blood. V usage is TRBV3-1 (or the pseudogene TRBV3-2) and J usage is TRBJ2-3; D gene unclear. The CDR3 bases are TGTGCCAGCAGCTTTCGCTGGCCGAGCACAGATACGCAGTATTTT. This gives the protein CASSFRWPSTDTQYF.